Following are 17 T cell receptor beta chains from one sample sequenced in a study of glioma-infiltrating T cells (dated by TCRdb to 2016 to 2018). The run used an Illumina MiSeq. TCR alpha and beta CDR3 regions were amplified with the iRepertoire nested amplicon-rescue multiplex PCR (arm-PCR) platform from RNA. TCRdb reran the public reads through fastp at Q25 and MiXCR, keeping productive beta chains. CDR3 protein duplicates are merged, each entry listing the most common genes and DNA. Present in this sample are about 190,000 distinct CDR3 sequences, approximately 30% of which were seen just once. The ten top clones hold around 21% of the sample. Sequencing used glioma tissue, nonneoplastic brain tissue, or PBMCs (not recorded which). Source of these receptors: a human donor with low-grade glioma or glioblastoma, undergoing nonglioma brain surgery, or in good health (not recorded which).

In the case of this clonotype: One end of the junction fails to match germline, which may point to a read error. The chain couples TRBV11-3 to TRBJ2-7; D uncertain. The CDR3 has 11 residues. Germline loops: CDR1 SGHNT, CDR2 YENEEA. The CDR3 region has the DNA TGTGCCAACAGCGTAAGCAATGAGCAGTACTTC. Residues: CANSVSNEQYF.

About this clonotype: This may come from a read error, since a much larger clone is one base off. This chain connects TRBV7-9 to TRBJ2-1, with D possibly TRBD2 on 7 matching bases. Germline V gene lookup returns CDR1 SEHNR and CDR2 FQNEAQ (reference sequence). Trimming pared 5 bases from V and 5 bases from J, leaving 16 bases between. The CDR3 is made up of 15 amino acids. CDR3 sequence (DNA): TGTGCCAGCAGCATTATGGGGGGGCGACACAATGAGCAGTTCTTC. As protein: CASSIMGGRHNEQFF.

In its sample, this clonotype was seen many times. The chain is built from TRBV4-1 and TRBJ2-1; 11 positions agree with TRBD2. CDR3 length: 16 amino acids. V trimming: 0 bases; J trimming: 8 bases; junction bases outside the gene matches: 6. The germline CDR1 and CDR2 sequences are MGHRA and YSYEKL. The CDR3 sequence: CASSQDWLAGGDEQFF. Here the CDR3 DNA reads TGCGCCAGCAGCCAAGACTGGCTAGCGGGGGGCGATGAGCAGTTCTTC.

The V call is TRBV27, the J call TRBJ2-1, with TRBD1 identical over 8 bases. Germline-derived CDR1 and CDR2 are MNHEY and SMNVEV (reference sequence). CDR3 length: 17 residues. The V and J ends lost 3 bases and 7 bases, in that order; junction bases with no gene match: 14. The CDR3 sequence: CASSFVGTGGMGNEQFF. CDR3 sequence (DNA): TGTGCCAGCAGTTTTGTAGGGACAGGAGGTATGGGGAATGAGCAGTTCTTC.

This clonotype was detected many times. The chain's CDR3 is CASSSIAGEGFF. The CDR3 DNA follows: TGTGCCAGCAGTTCCATAGCGGGAGAGGGGTTCTTC. The chain carries TRBV28 and TRBJ2-1; 9 bases align to TRBD2. The V and J ends lost 4 bases and 15 bases, in that order; junction bases with no gene match: 7. The CDR3 is 12 amino acids. Germline V gene data show CDR1 as MDHEN and CDR2 as SYDVKM.

This clonotype occurred many times. The chain is built from TRBV12-3 or TRBV12-4 and TRBJ1-5, with D uncertain. The CDR3 loop spans 14 amino acids. V dropped 4 bases and J dropped 9 bases, with 16 bases sitting between them. CDR3 sequence (DNA): TGTGCCAGCAGTTCCCAATCCAGCGGACGGCCCCAGCATTTT. Translated: CASSSQSSGRPQHF.

This clonotype was recorded at least ten times. At one end, the junction sequence differs from germline, possibly due to a read error. The chain recombines TRBV7-2 with TRBJ2-3; 10 bases are shared with TRBD2. CDR3 size: 16 residues. Germline V CDR1 and CDR2: SGHTA, FQGNSA. The CDR3 spells CASSLGASGGTDTQYF. CDR3 coding DNA: TGTGCCAGCAGCTTAGGGGCTAGCGGGGGCACAGATACACAGTATTTT.

This clonotype was recorded many times. The chain uses TRBV3-1 and TRBJ2-3; tentatively, D is TRBD1 (6 bases). Looked up from germline, CDR1 is LGHDT and CDR2 is YNNKEL (reference sequence). This CDR3 comprises 15 residues. V was trimmed by 1 base and J by 1 base, leaving 9 bases between them. The CDR3 DNA is TGTGCCAGCAGCCAAGGGCCAGGGGGCACAGATACGCAGTATTTT. This encodes CASSQGPGGTDTQYF.

There are many counts of this clonotype. V and J are TRBV20-1 and TRBJ2-1, with unresolved D. CDR1 and CDR2 from the germline V gene are DFQATT and SNEGSKA (reference sequence). The CDR3 contains 12 residues. Trimming removed 3 bases from V and 13 bases from J, with 16 bases in between. The CDR3 DNA is TGCAGTGCTAGGACCCCCCAATTTATTCAGTTCTTC. It yields the protein CSARTPQFIQFF.

The table lists this clonotype with many counts. This chain links TRBV6-2 or TRBV6-3 with TRBJ2-7, with 7 positions matching TRBD2. The germline CDR1 and CDR2 sequences are MNHEY and SVGEGT. J was trimmed by 5 bases and V by 5 bases; bases with no gene match: 6. CDR3 size: 13 residues. CDR3 DNA: TGTGCCAGCAGTGTCGGGAGGAACAACGAGCAGTACTTC. The encoded protein is CASSVGRNNEQYF.

The CDR3 loop reads CASSRGLAGQETQYF. CDR3 coding DNA: TGTGCCAGCAGTCGCGGACTAGCGGGGCAAGAGACCCAGTACTTC. This rearrangement joins TRBV27 to TRBJ2-5, with 12 bases lining up with TRBD2. The CDR3 spans 15 residues. The germline V gene encodes CDR1 MNHEY and CDR2 SMNVEV (reference sequence). With V trimmed by 5 bases and J by 2 bases, 3 bases remained unmatched.

The genes are TRBV6-2 or TRBV6-3 and TRBJ2-1, with a possible D match to TRBD2 (6 bases). Germline-derived CDR1 and CDR2 are MNHEY and SVGEGT. The CDR3 consists of 18 residues. V was pared by 5 bases and J by 4 bases, with 24 bases between. Here the CDR3 reads CASSPRLQTWTKYNEQFF. Written as DNA, the CDR3 is TGTGCCAGCAGTCCACGACTTCAAACCTGGACTAAATACAATGAGCAGTTCTTC.

This clonotype came up many times. The V call is TRBV10-3, the J call TRBJ2-1; D call uncertain. The V end lost 8 bases, the J end lost 2 bases, and 10 bases lay between the germline ends. Germline CDR1 and CDR2: ENHRY and SYGVKD. This CDR3 is 13 amino acids long. For the CDR3, the DNA is TGTGCCATCCGCACGGAAGCCTACAATGAGCAGTTCTTC. This translates into CAIRTEAYNEQFF.

CDR3 DNA: TGTGCCAGCAGTGAATTGACTAGCGGGAGGGACAATGAGCAGTTCTTC. Translation: CASSELTSGRDNEQFF. The rearrangement uses TRBV25-1 and TRBJ2-1; the match to TRBD2 covers 14 bases. V lost 1 base to trimming and J lost 5 bases; unmatched junction nucleotides: 1. The germline V gene has CDR1 MGHDK and CDR2 SYGVNS. This CDR3 region has 16 residues.

Only a few counts were recorded for this clonotype. At one boundary the junction diverges from the germline segment, which might be a read error. The chain links TRBV19 to TRBJ2-7, with 8 nucleotides matching TRBD2. Per the germline V gene, CDR1 is LNHDA and CDR2 is SQIVND (reference sequence). This CDR3 comprises 15 residues. CDR3 nucleotides: TGTGCCAGTAGTATCCAAGCGGGAGTTCAGCACGAGCAGCACTTC. Translating it yields CASSIQAGVQHEQHF.

This clonotype was picked up many times. The chain has TRBV28 and TRBJ2-7; 8 bases align to TRBD2. Germline V gene sequence: CDR1 MDHEN, CDR2 SYDVKM. This CDR3 comprises 14 residues. The junction had 9 bases not matched to a gene; V was cut back by 6 bases and J by 5 bases. CDR3 sequence: CASRFPGLENEQYF. The DNA for the CDR3 is TGTGCCAGCAGATTTCCGGGACTAGAAAACGAGCAGTACTTC.

This clonotype was counted ten times or more. The chain is built from TRBV20-1 and TRBJ1-4, with D tentatively TRBD1 (6 bases). V gave up 6 bases and J gave up 10 bases, with 9 bases separating them. The CDR3 has 10 amino acids. From germline, CDR1 is DFQATT and CDR2 SNEGSKA (reference sequence). This chain's CDR3 is CSAGGGKLFF. The CDR3 DNA sequence: TGCAGTGCAGGGGGGGGAAAACTGTTTTTT.